One and the same sample provided the 32 T cell receptor beta chains below, sequenced in a study of metastatic and nonmetastatic thyroid tumors. TCRdb re-analyzed the PCR reads through MiXCR. The table includes around 34,000 clones, approximately 30% detected once. Nobody among the patients had been given any treatment before thyroid surgery. The sample comprised blood. These receptor sequences come from a female donor with papillary thyroid cancer or a benign thyroid nodule (not recorded which). Some clones in this sample may be carry-over from other donors' samples.

The sample holds many counts of this clone. The chain links TRBV11-1 to TRBJ1-2; TRBD1 agrees at 9 bases. CDR3 size: 18 residues. Trimming took 6 bases from V and 0 from J; bases not matched to a gene: 14. Germline-derived CDR1 and CDR2 are SGHAT and FQDESV (reference sequence). The CDR3 sequence: CASSRYVTGGTPNYGYTF. CDR3 in DNA: TGTGCCAGCAGTCGTTACGTAACAGGGGGCACTCCTAACTATGGCTACACCTTC.

This clone was seen at least ten times. V gene TRBV3-1 combines with J gene TRBJ2-3; 7 bases agree with TRBD2. CDR3 length: 16 amino acids. V was pared by 0 bases and J by 1 base, with 4 bases of the junction left unmatched. Germline assignment: CDR1 LGHDT and CDR2 YNNKEL (reference sequence). The DNA for the CDR3 is TGTGCCAGCAGCCAAGATTGGCTAGCGGGCACAGATACGCAGTATTTT. It encodes CASSQDWLAGTDTQYF.

Ten or more counts support this clone. Other DNA variants within this sample encode the same CDR3. The V call is TRBV5-5, the J call TRBJ2-7; 10 bases fit TRBD2. Trimming cost V 1 base and J 4 bases; bases outside gene matches: 5. The length of the CDR3 is 15 residues. CDR1 is SGHKS and CDR2 is YYEKEE in the germline V gene (reference sequence). The DNA for the CDR3 is TGTGCCAGCAGCTTGTCCAGCGGGGGGGGGTACGAGCAGTACTTC. It is translated as CASSLSSGGGYEQYF.

This clone was seen ten or more times. The junction does not match germline at one end; this may be a read error. This chain joins TRBV28 and TRBJ2-7, with 8 bases lining up with TRBD2. The length of the CDR3 is 12 residues. Germline CDR1 is MDHEN and CDR2 is SYDVKM. The CDR3 sequence is CASSLQTSVPFF. CDR3 in DNA: TGTGCCAGCAGTCTCCAGACTAGCGTTCCTTTCTTC.

Worth noting for this clone: The germline gene is not matched at one end of the junction; a read error may be the cause. J is TRBJ2-3 and V is TRBV7-8, with 7 bases matching TRBD2. The length of the CDR3 is 16 residues. Germline loops: CDR1 SGHVS, CDR2 FQNEAQ. The DNA for the CDR3 is TGTGTCAGCAGCTTAGAAGCGGGGCCAGCTACAGATACGCAGTATTTT. The encoded protein is CVSSLEAGPATDTQYF.

This clone occurred a few times. This chain uses TRBV19 with TRBJ2-7, with TRBD2 matching 7 bases. This CDR3 has 14 amino acids. The germline V gene encodes CDR1 LNHDA and CDR2 SQIVND (reference sequence). V trimming: 3 bases; J trimming: 5 bases; junction bases outside the gene matches: 7. This CDR3 reads CASSMRSGWHEQYF. CDR3 DNA sequence: TGTGCCAGTAGTATGCGTAGCGGGTGGCACGAGCAGTACTTC. Supplemented by reference TRBV19 and TRBJ2-7, the full variable domain reads DGGITQSPKYLFRKEGQNVTLSCEQNLNHDAMYWYRQDPGQGLRLIYYSQIVNDFQKGDIAEGYSVSREKKESFPLTVTSAQKNPTAFYLCASSMRSGWHEQYFGPGTRLTVT.

This clone was seen ten or more times. This chain joins TRBV5-1 and TRBJ2-7; 9 positions agree with TRBD1. The J segment lost 0 bases and the V segment lost 4 bases, leaving 14 bases of the junction unmatched. The CDR3 runs 18 residues. Germline CDR1 and CDR2: SGHRS and YFSETQ. The CDR3 DNA follows: TGCGCCAGCAGCCCGGGACAGGGTACGGTAGCGGACTCCTACGAGCAGTACTTC. It translates to CASSPGQGTVADSYEQYF.

V gene TRBV24-1 combines with J gene TRBJ2-2; no firm D call. Trimming pared 1 base from V and 4 bases from J, leaving 6 bases between. Per germline, CDR1 KGHDR and CDR2 SFDVKD. The CDR3 is 14 amino acids. This CDR3 reads CATSDLLATGELFF. The CDR3 DNA follows: TGTGCCACCAGTGATTTACTCGCCACCGGGGAGCTGTTTTTT.

In regard to this clone: This could be a read error, since a much larger clone is one nucleotide away. V usage is TRBV9 and J usage is TRBJ2-2; D remains unclear. This CDR3 has 17 residues. V lost 3 bases, J lost 4 bases, and 19 bases lay in between. Germline V gene data show CDR1 as SGDLS and CDR2 as YYNGEE. In DNA form, the CDR3 reads TGTGCCAGCAGCGCCGTCGAAGACTCCGGGTCCACCGGGGAGCTGTTTTTT. It translates to CASSAVEDSGSTGELFF.

This clone was seen repeatedly, ten times or more. This may be a read error: a much more frequent sequence differs by one nucleotide. The chain uses TRBV12-3 or TRBV12-4 and TRBJ2-5, with 9 positions matching TRBD2. The CDR3 contains 14 residues. The V segment lost 5 bases and the J segment 4 bases; nucleotides outside the gene matches: 5. The CDR3 DNA follows: TGTGCCAGCAGTGAGGGACTAGCTCCAGAGACCCAGTACTTC. Its protein is CASSEGLAPETQYF.

This clone is labeled as medium-sized. The genes are TRBV12-3 or TRBV12-4 and TRBJ2-7; unclear D gene. This CDR3 has 13 residues. Deletions cut 4 bases from V and 5 bases from J, with 12 bases between. The DNA of the CDR3 is TGTGCCAGCAGTTCTCAGAGTACGAACGAGCAGTACTTC. It is translated as CASSSQSTNEQYF.

This chain connects TRBV11-1 to TRBJ2-3; 10 nucleotides align to TRBD1. The germline V gene has CDR1 SGHAT and CDR2 FQDESV (reference sequence). The J segment lost 4 bases and the V segment lost 2 bases, leaving 9 bases of the junction unmatched. CDR3 length: 17 residues. CDR3 in DNA: TGTGCCAGCAGCTTAAGGACAGGGGGGTCACTCCCAGATACGCAGTATTTT. Encoded protein: CASSLRTGGSLPDTQYF.

This clone is categorized as medium-sized. This chain uses TRBV10-1 with TRBJ2-2; D not resolved. Germline CDR1 and CDR2: WNHNN and SYGVQD (reference sequence). There are 13 residues in the CDR3. V was pared by 8 bases and J by 3 bases, with 10 bases between. The CDR3 sequence: CASSHGDTGELFF. The DNA for the CDR3 is TGCGCCAGCTCGCACGGAGACACCGGGGAGCTGTTTTTT.

There are many counts of this clone. This chain links TRBV5-1 with TRBJ2-1; 10 nucleotides line up with TRBD2. Germline CDR1 and CDR2: SGHRS and YFSETQ. J lost 8 bases, V lost 0 bases, and 5 bases had no gene match. CDR3 size: 15 residues. The CDR3 region is CASSLVLAGVDEQFF. The CDR3 nucleotides are TGCGCCAGCAGCTTGGTGCTAGCGGGAGTGGATGAGCAGTTCTTC. Full variable domain (remainder filled in from reference TRBV5-1 and TRBJ2-1): KAGVTQTPRYLIKTRGQQVTLSCSPISGHRSVSWYQQTPGQGLQFLFEYFSETQRNKGNFPGRFSGRQFSNSRSEMNVSTLELGDSALYLCASSLVLAGVDEQFFGPGTRLTVL.

This chain connects TRBV20-1 to TRBJ2-7, with 9 bases lining up with TRBD2. Per germline, CDR1 DFQATT and CDR2 SNEGSKA (reference sequence). The CDR3 covers 16 residues. Losses at the gene ends were 6 bases for V and 3 bases for J; bases not matched to a gene: 15. The CDR3 reads CSANNRGREGNYEQYF. The CDR3 bases are TGCAGTGCCAACAACCGCGGGCGGGAGGGAAACTACGAGCAGTACTTC.

CDR3 nucleotide sequence: TGCAGTGCTAGAGGGGGGTATAGCAATCAGCCCCAGCATTTT. Amino acid sequence: CSARGGYSNQPQHF. The chain has TRBV20-1 and TRBJ1-5; perhaps TRBD1 as D (5 bases). The CDR3 contains 14 residues. Germline V lookup: CDR1 DFQATT, CDR2 SNEGSKA (reference sequence). The V end lost 1 base, the J end lost 0 bases, and 7 bases lay between the germline ends.

The V call is TRBV5-1, the J call TRBJ2-3, with D hard to call. Trimming took off 5 bases at V and 3 bases at J, with 4 bases between the two ends. The CDR3 is 11 residues long. Germline loops: CDR1 SGHRS, CDR2 YFSETQ. Here the CDR3 DNA reads TGCGCCAGCAGAAAGACAGATACGCAGTATTTT. Translated: CASRKTDTQYF.

J is TRBJ2-1 and V is TRBV6-1; 8 bases align to TRBD1. Germline V CDR1 and CDR2: MNHNS, SASEGT. The CDR3 spans 12 residues. V dropped 4 bases and J dropped 14; count of bases not matched to a gene: 7. CDR3 region: CASSVGTGMEFF. Here the CDR3 DNA reads TGTGCCAGCAGTGTAGGGACAGGTATGGAGTTCTTC.

J is TRBJ1-5 and V is TRBV4-2; D gene uncertain. V lost 8 bases to trimming and J lost 7 bases, with 15 bases between them. This CDR3 contains 13 residues. Germline V gene sequence: CDR1 LGHNA, CDR2 YNFKEQ. The CDR3 nucleotides are TGTGCCAGCGGGTGGCGGTCTGGCCAGCCCCAGCATTTT. Protein sequence: CASGWRSGQPQHF.

As concerns this clone: A read error may account for a junction end that differs from germline. The chain carries TRBV6-5 and TRBJ2-5; D uncertain. The CDR3 sequence is 11 residues long. Germline CDR1 MNHEY, CDR2 SVGAGI. The CDR3 here is CACSYCSSQYF. The CDR3 DNA follows: TGTGCCTGCAGTTACTGCTCGTCCCAGTACTTC.

A remark on this clone: The junction departs from the called germline gene at one end, perhaps through a read error. The chain joins TRBV5-1 to TRBJ1-5; maybe TRBD1 (6 bases). Germline V gene sequence: CDR1 SGHRS, CDR2 YFSETQ. The CDR3 length is 14 residues. The CDR3 protein is CASRLDSINQPPHF. As DNA, the CDR3 is TGCGCCAGCCGCTTGGACAGTATCAATCAGCCCCCGCATTTT.

Comments on this clone: This sample includes further DNA sequences coding for the same CDR3. The chain employs TRBV20-1 and TRBJ2-3, with unresolved D. Looked up from germline, CDR1 is DFQATT and CDR2 is SNEGSKA (reference sequence). This CDR3 is built from 14 residues. Trimming pared 2 bases from V and 2 bases from J, leaving 11 bases between. In nucleotides, the CDR3 is TGCAGTGCTAGATATCGTCCGATCACAGATACGCAGTATTTT. The encoded protein is CSARYRPITDTQYF.

The gene calls are TRBV6-1 and TRBJ2-7; D call uncertain. Germline V gene lookup returns CDR1 MNHNS and CDR2 SASEGT. Trimming left V 7 bases short and J 13 bases short, with 29 bases between. This CDR3 is 15 amino acids long. The CDR3 nucleotides are TGTGCCAGCAACAACGTGCCGAATCAGGCGACCCAGTATTACTTC. Its translation: CASNNVPNQATQYYF.

This rearrangement joins TRBV7-3 to TRBJ2-3, with D unresolved. The CDR3 spans 13 residues. Looked up from germline, CDR1 is SGHTA and CDR2 is FQGTGA. With 5 bases removed from V and 1 base from J, the gap between germline ends came to 7 bases. In DNA form, the CDR3 reads TGTGCCAGCAGCCCAAGGGGCACAGATACGCAGTATTTT. This sequence encodes CASSPRGTDTQYF.

This clone is labeled as medium-sized. The chain joins TRBV6-5 to TRBJ2-3, with D possibly TRBD2 on 5 matching bases. The CDR3 contains 15 residues. Trimming stripped 2 bases from V and 4 bases from J, with 13 bases between. Germline V gene sequence: CDR1 MNHEY, CDR2 SVGAGI. The CDR3 loop is CASSYKLGRSDTQYF. For the CDR3, the DNA is TGTGCCAGCAGTTACAAGTTAGGGAGATCAGATACGCAGTATTTT.

A word on this clone: One end of the junction fails to match germline, which may point to a read error. This sequence joins TRBV6-1 and TRBJ2-6, with a tentative D call TRBD1 (6 bases). CDR3 length: 17 amino acids. CDR1 and CDR2 from the germline V gene are MNHNS and SASEGT. The CDR3 coding sequence is TGTGCCAGCAAGGGACATGGCGGAGTCTCTGGGTCCAACGTCCTGACTTTC. As protein: CASKGHGGVSGSNVLTF.

V gene TRBV11-3 combines with J gene TRBJ1-4; weak D call: TRBD1 (5 bases). Germline V gene lookup returns CDR1 SGHNT and CDR2 YENEEA. The CDR3 spans 16 residues. Trimming took off 1 base at V and 4 bases at J, with 13 bases between the two ends. The CDR3 reads CASSLGDGRNNEKLFF. In nucleotides, the CDR3 is TGTGCCAGCAGCTTAGGGGACGGACGAAATAATGAAAAACTGTTTTTT.

Note on this clone: Possible read error: a much larger clone is one base away. The chain carries TRBV7-3 and TRBJ2-3; D is undetermined. With 5 bases removed from V and 7 bases from J, the gap between germline ends came to 19 bases. The CDR3 covers 15 residues. Germline V gives CDR1 SGHTA, CDR2 FQGTGA. The CDR3 region has the DNA TGTGCCAGCAGCCTAGTCGTAGAACCCGCCCATACGCAGTATTTT. Its translation: CASSLVVEPAHTQYF. The full variable domain, completed using reference TRBV7-3 and TRBJ2-3, is GAGVSQTPSNKVTEKGKYVELRCDPISGHTALYWYRQSLGQGPEFLIYFQGTGAADDSGLPNDRFFAVRPEGSVSTLKIQRTERGDSAVYLCASSLVVEPAHTQYFGPGTRLTVL.

This clone was seen at least ten times. The chain has TRBV7-3 and TRBJ2-3, with 9 nucleotides matching TRBD2. J lost 5 bases, V lost 5 bases, and 5 bases had no gene match. CDR1 SGHTA and CDR2 FQGTGA come from the germline V gene. The CDR3 is made up of 14 amino acids. The CDR3 DNA sequence: TGTGCCAGCAGCCCGGGACTAGCAATAGATACGCAGTATTTT. Translating gives CASSPGLAIDTQYF.

This clone was found many times. This chain uses TRBV30 with TRBJ2-5; 11 bases agree with TRBD2. Trimming removed 0 bases from V and 5 bases from J; junction bases left unmatched: 2. The length of the CDR3 is 14 residues. Germline V gene sequence: CDR1 GTSNPN, CDR2 SVGIG (reference sequence). DNA for the CDR3: TGTGCCTGGAGTGTTTCTAGCGGGGGGGAGACCCAGTACTTC. This encodes CAWSVSSGGETQYF.

The chain has TRBV20-1 and TRBJ2-7; 7 nucleotides agree with TRBD2. J was trimmed by 5 bases and V by 2 bases; bases with no gene match: 9. The CDR3 has 14 residues. From germline, CDR1 is DFQATT and CDR2 SNEGSKA (reference sequence). CDR3 sequence reads: CSARRGLDRDEQYF. The CDR3 DNA sequence: TGCAGTGCTAGAAGAGGACTAGACCGGGACGAGCAGTACTTC.

The chain has TRBV28 and TRBJ1-2; 7 bases match TRBD1. Per the germline V gene, CDR1 is MDHEN and CDR2 is SYDVKM. The trim removed 5 bases at V and 7 bases at J, leaving 4 bases unmatched. This CDR3 contains 12 residues. The CDR3 here is CASSRQGFGYTF. CDR3 sequence (DNA): TGTGCCAGCAGTAGACAGGGTTTTGGCTACACCTTC.